The 10 T cell receptor beta chains in this list originate from one sample, sequenced in a study of T cell responses to AZD1222 COVID-19 vaccine. Produced via immunoSEQ multiplex PCR; TCRdb's table is partial and in-frame only. The sample yields about 120,000 clones, around 87% seen once. Sequencing used peripheral blood, obtained 28 days after the second AZD1222 dose. All receptors derive from an adult who received the AZD1222 COVID-19 vaccine.

The V and J genes are TRBV6-2 or TRBV6-3 and TRBJ1-5; TRBD1 agrees at 9 bases. This CDR3 has 18 amino acids. J was trimmed by 1 base and V by 6 bases; bases with no gene match: 13. Per the germline V gene, CDR1 is MNHEY and CDR2 is SVGEGT. DNA for the CDR3: TGTGCCAGCAGCTCTGGGACAGGGCCCGTAATAAGCAATCAGCCCCAGCATTTT. Translation gives CASSSGTGPVISNQPQHF.

The chain joins TRBV6-6 to TRBJ2-7, with a possible D match to TRBD2 (5 bases). V lost 2 bases to trimming and J lost 5 bases, with 7 bases between them. Germline CDR1 MNHNY, CDR2 SVGAGI (reference sequence). The CDR3 spans 12 residues. CDR3: CASSYASNEQYF. CDR3 nucleotides: TGTGCCAGCAGTTACGCTAGCAACGAGCAGTACTTC.

The chain couples TRBV9 to TRBJ2-1, with 8 bases aligning to TRBD1. The germline V gene has CDR1 SGDLS and CDR2 YYNGEE. Losses at the gene ends were 3 bases for V and 6 bases for J; bases not matched to a gene: 11. This CDR3 is 16 amino acids long. As DNA, the CDR3 is TGTGCCAGCAGCGGGGTCGGAGGACAGGGAGTCAATGAGCAGTTCTTC. This encodes CASSGVGGQGVNEQFF.

The chain is built from TRBV9 and TRBJ1-4; D is uncertain. Germline V lookup: CDR1 SGDLS, CDR2 YYNGEE. The CDR3 has 13 residues. Trimming pared 0 bases from V and 6 bases from J, leaving 6 bases between. CDR3 protein: CASSVGGDEKLFF. DNA for the CDR3: TGTGCCAGCAGCGTAGGGGGAGATGAAAAACTGTTTTTT.

V usage is TRBV9 and J usage is TRBJ1-2; D might be TRBD1 (5 bases). The CDR3 totals 14 residues. The germline V and J ends were trimmed by 0 bases and 2 bases, with 8 bases remaining between them. Germline V lookup: CDR1 SGDLS, CDR2 YYNGEE. The CDR3: CASSVEHRNYGYTF. CDR3 coding DNA: TGTGCCAGCAGCGTAGAGCACAGGAACTATGGCTACACCTTC.

The genes are TRBV6-5 and TRBJ1-2; tentative D call: TRBD1 (5 bases). The V end was cut by 7 bases, the J end by 8 bases, with 11 bases between. CDR1 MNHEY and CDR2 SVGAGI come from the germline V gene. This CDR3 is 11 amino acids long. CDR3 amino acids: CASTQGVGYTF. CDR3 sequence (DNA): TGTGCCAGCACTCAGGGAGTCGGCTACACCTTC.

The chain employs TRBV7-9 and TRBJ2-7; D gene uncertain. V lost 3 bases to trimming and J lost 2 bases, with 11 bases between them. The CDR3 totals 14 residues. Germline CDR1 and CDR2: SEHNR and FQNEAQ (reference sequence). DNA for the CDR3: TGTGCCAGCAGCTTTGAATCAGCAACCTACGAGCAGTACTTC. It translates to CASSFESATYEQYF. The entire variable domain, with the rest obtained from reference TRBV7-9 and TRBJ2-7, is as follows: DTGVSQNPRHKITKRGQNVTFRCDPISEHNRLYWYRQTLGQGPEFLTYFQNEAQLEKSRLLSDRFSAERPKGSFSTLEIQRTEQGDSAMYLCASSFESATYEQYFGPGTRLTVT.

This chain uses TRBV13 with TRBJ2-7; D gene unclear. Trimming stripped 4 bases from V and 2 bases from J, with 15 bases between. Germline assignment: CDR1 PRHDT and CDR2 FYEKMQ (reference sequence). The CDR3 is made up of 15 amino acids. The CDR3 region is CASSYGGRGPYEQYF. The CDR3 coding sequence is TGTGCCAGCAGCTACGGCGGACGAGGTCCCTACGAGCAGTACTTC.

V and J are TRBV5-5 and TRBJ1-6; D not certain. The CDR3 has 15 amino acids. Between the trimmed V and J ends, which lost 0 bases and 3 bases, there was a span of 7 bases. The germline V gene has CDR1 SGHKS and CDR2 YYEKEE (reference sequence). The CDR3 protein is CASSLDQVYNSPLHF. The CDR3 DNA reads as TGTGCCAGCAGCTTGGACCAGGTCTATAATTCACCCCTCCACTTT.

The chain is built from TRBV24-1 and TRBJ2-1; possible D gene TRBD1, 6 bases. Trimming took off 3 bases at V and 7 bases at J, with 12 bases between the two ends. CDR1 is KGHDR, CDR2 SFDVKD, per germline. This CDR3 is built from 14 residues. The CDR3 reads CATSDRTGLNEQFF. The DNA for the CDR3 is TGTGCCACCAGTGATCGAACAGGGTTGAATGAGCAGTTCTTC.